This T cell receptor (beta chain) was profiled in a study of spatial heterogeneity in lung cancer (dated by TCRdb to the late 2010s). A note on the overall study: Samples were obtained from over 70 patients with early-stage, untreated non-small cell lung cancer from the lung TRACERx cohort. Follow-up PBMC samples were sequenced whenever available, with a median time to follow-up of 2 to 3 years after resection. More beta-chain than alpha-chain transcripts were consistently detected, likely reflecting higher beta-chain transcript abundance. In the raw uncorrected reads, each unique combination of TCR and UMI appeared more than ten times on average. The study quantitatively compared TCR alpha and beta repertoires across multiple tumor regions, matched nontumor lung and blood in non-small cell lung cancer. Nonsynonymous mutation counts, determined by whole-exome sequencing of tumor tissue, were related to features of the TCR repertoire. Both alpha and beta chains were TCR-sequenced in approximately 200 tumor regions, around 64 matched nontumor lung samples and 56 PBMC samples obtained at surgery. What the study reported, not specific to this receptor: Confirming at a functional level the hypothesis that regional TCRs recognize regional mutations was considered to require additional single-cell paired TCR alpha and beta sequencing. Comparisons of baseline and follow-up blood repertoires included only 15 or so patients. Ubiquitous expanded tumor TCRs were found in blood more often at tumor resection than at routine follow-up.

Per the publication, the time point label means: blood at routine non-recurrence follow-up after resection. Without any cell sorting, TCR sequencing was performed on whole RNA extracted either from tumor and nontumor lung tissue or from cryopreserved PBMC samples. Patients were selected for TCR sequencing only if sufficient RNA was available from at least two tumor regions. The protocol used for the library was 5' RACE. The listed sequencing device is NextSeq 500. To allow correction of PCR and sequencing errors, the TCR library protocol tagged every TCR cDNA molecule with a unique molecular identifier. The source study handled its data this way. TCR identification, UMI-based error correction and CDR3 extraction were performed with Decombinator tools. Expanded TCRs were defined as those above a frequency of 2 per 1,000, corresponding to the top 1% of the tumor frequency distribution. Each repertoire was subsampled 100 times to 5,000 TCRs, after which Renyi diversity was computed with the R vegan package. CDR3 similarity networks were built from amino acid triplet string-kernel similarity, with CDR3s being connected when pairwise similarity was above 0.82. The public reads were reprocessed in TCRdb via fastp at Q25 and MiXCR, keeping in-frame beta chains. Entries are consolidated by CDR3 protein sequence, retaining the most common genes and DNA. The authors' filters were not applied to this entry. The table for this sample lists about 50,000 distinct CDR3 sequences; around 6.7% of them were counted only once. In total, the top ten clones hold approximately 40% of the sample.

At the junction V is shortened by 8 bases and J by 0 bases, with 7 bases in between. There are 12 amino acids in the CDR3, from cysteine to phenylalanine inclusive. Just CDR3 DNA is preserved here, 36 bases in frame from base 1. CDR1 and CDR2 were assigned from the germline V gene as SNHLY and FYNNEI. On this clonotype: Its antigen is not yet known. Per-base quality was not reported, and no clone a single base away is much larger than it.

Specimen: PBMCs, collected at follow-up. The receptor's source is a female donor with early-stage non-small cell lung cancer. The chain links TRBV2 with TRBJ1-1, with the D gene call left open. The encoded CDR3 is CASSKLNTEAFF. The DNA is as follows: TGTGCCAGCTCCAAATTGAACACTGAAGCTTTCTTT.